This T cell receptor beta chain is from a study of shared clonotypes between healthy human individuals (TCRdb year 2020). Context from the whole study: A few men and a couple of women, aged 18 to 49 years, made up the cohort. To increase sequencing depth and limit assay-specific biases, TCR repertoire library preparation and sequencing were carried out by different laboratories using diverse techniques. For each donor, CD4 naive and CD4 memory were each run on three plates, CD8 naive on two plates, and CD8 memory on one plate. To estimate repertoire size and how much clonotypes are shared between individuals, the study performed deep sequencing of blood TCR repertoires from a handful of healthy adults. Between about 0.8 and 9.5 billion PBMCs per donor were obtained by leukapheresis.

TCR CDR3 regions were amplified from genomic DNA by multiplex PCR using the deep immunoSEQ assay. Extracted genomic DNA from each cell subset was spread evenly across all wells of several immunoSEQ 96-well plates, with each plate serving as a replicate. For sorted subsets, approximately 0.2 ug of genomic DNA, equivalent to roughly 33,000 T cell genomes, went into each replicate PCR. Purified libraries were quantified with a Qubit 3.0 fluorometer, sized on a Bioanalyzer 2100, and re-quantified with the KAPA Library Quantification kit. Each immunoSEQ 96-well plate was sequenced on its own single-read 150-cycle Illumina NextSeq 550 flow cell. The study's processing was this. Because the immunoSEQ output included only junctional sequences and no quality scores, the filtering could not be the same as the filtering used for full-length reads. To assign V/J genes and CDR3, sequences were annotated using PyIR, a Python wrapper for IgBLAST v1.9, with IMGT germline references. Reads with weak V/J assignments (E-value above 1e-6), missing CDR3, stop codons, out-of-frame junctions, or ambiguous translated residues were removed. V3J clonotypes were defined as sequences sharing an identical inferred V gene, J gene, and CDR3 amino acid sequence. Percentage overlap between repertoires was calculated by dividing the number of shared unique clonotypes by the size of the smaller repertoire. Richness of each repertoire was evaluated using RTK rarefaction, the Chao1 estimator, and Recon v2.1 estimates of unobserved clonotypes. For all TCRbeta clonotypes obtained by the gDNA method from a handful of donors, generation probabilities were computed with OLGA. The source is immuneACCESS, and TCRdb retained only in-frame sequences with V and J called. Part of the clones is not carried over; for the studies checked, unresolved V genes explain less than half of this, and the remainder is unexplained. From that table come the V and J calls and clone size; the DNA was used to work out D and trimming. In this sample the table shows a few million clones, 85% to 95% of which occur a single time. The leading ten clones occupy around 0.4% of the sample.

Donors were healthy HIV-negative adults with no recently reported acute infections or vaccinations. Every donor was a Caucasian adult living in Nashville, Tennessee, USA. Magnetic negative selection was used to enrich CD4+ T cells, after which naive cells were positively selected on CD45RA and the negative fraction became the memory subset. Blood was obtained by leukapheresis, after which PBMCs were separated by Ficoll-Histopaque density gradient centrifugation and cryopreserved in liquid nitrogen vapor phase. Analytical flow cytometry was used to check the purity and quantity of each magnetically sorted T cell population. Each sorted fraction had its genomic DNA isolated and then quantified by UV absorbance on a Nanodrop 2000c. General findings and caveats noted by the study authors: Sharing across a few donors was observed for around 4.8% of naive CD4, 3.5% of naive CD8, roughly 2.4% of memory CD4, and about 0.4% of memory CD8 clonotypes. Based on pairwise subsampling, the degree of clonotype sharing among donors was expected to be affected by sequencing depth. Naive subsets generally had larger estimated clonotype richness than memory subsets did. Sampling was restricted to blood, and TCR repertoires in tissues likely differ from the TCR repertoires found in blood. Clonotypes shared by all four sorted-subset donors showed higher generation probabilities than non-shared clonotypes. Because the study included only a small number of donors, the genetic and exposure-history diversity represented was limited. Rarefaction of sorted-subset datasets indicated incomplete sequencing despite the large sequencing depth.

About this clone itself: Its recognized antigen is unknown. No base quality values were provided; no much bigger clone lies one nucleotide off.

The germline V gene (reference sequence) specifies WNHNN as CDR1 and SYGVQD as CDR2. V is clipped by 4 bases and J by 0 bases, and the sequence between their germline boundaries is 4 bases long. The cysteine opens and the phenylalanine closes a CDR3 of 12 amino acids. The kept DNA is CDR3 alone, 36 bases in frame from the first base. The V and J genes are TRBV10-1 and TRBJ2-7, with the D gene too uncertain to name. Sequencing was done on a sample of naive CD4+ T cells from PBMCs. The intended sense of this specimen's cell subset or site label: CD45RA+ positively selected. The clonotype comes from a man aged 18 to 30 in good health. Some clones in this sample may be carry-over from other donors' samples. In nucleotide form, the sequence is TGCGCCAGCAGTGGAATCTCCTACGAGCAGTACTTC. Its coded protein is CASSGISYEQYF.